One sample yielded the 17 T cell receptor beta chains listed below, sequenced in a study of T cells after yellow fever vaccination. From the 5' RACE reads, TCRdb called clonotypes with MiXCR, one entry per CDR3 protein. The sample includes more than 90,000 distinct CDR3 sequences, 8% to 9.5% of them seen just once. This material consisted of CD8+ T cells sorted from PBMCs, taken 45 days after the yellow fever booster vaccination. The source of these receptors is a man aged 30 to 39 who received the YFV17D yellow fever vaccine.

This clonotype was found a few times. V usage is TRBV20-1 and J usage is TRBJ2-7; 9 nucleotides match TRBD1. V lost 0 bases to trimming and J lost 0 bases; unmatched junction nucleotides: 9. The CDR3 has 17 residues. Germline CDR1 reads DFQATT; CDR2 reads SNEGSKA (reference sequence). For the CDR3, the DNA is TGCAGTGCTAGAGATCTGGACAGGGGATACCCCTCCTACGAGCAGTACTTC. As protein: CSARDLDRGYPSYEQYF.

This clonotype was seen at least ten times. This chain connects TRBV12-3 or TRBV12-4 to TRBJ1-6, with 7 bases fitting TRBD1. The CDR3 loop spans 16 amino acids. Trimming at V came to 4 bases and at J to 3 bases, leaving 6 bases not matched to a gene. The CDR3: CASSSGTEIYNSPLHF. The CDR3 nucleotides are TGTGCCAGCAGTTCCGGGACAGAGATCTATAATTCACCCCTCCACTTT.

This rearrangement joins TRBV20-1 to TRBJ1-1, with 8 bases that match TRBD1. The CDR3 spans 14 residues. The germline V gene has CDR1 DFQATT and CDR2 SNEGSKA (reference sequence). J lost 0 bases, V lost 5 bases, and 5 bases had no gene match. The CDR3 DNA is TGCAGTGCTGGGACAGGAGCCATGAACACTGAAGCTTTCTTT. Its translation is CSAGTGAMNTEAFF.

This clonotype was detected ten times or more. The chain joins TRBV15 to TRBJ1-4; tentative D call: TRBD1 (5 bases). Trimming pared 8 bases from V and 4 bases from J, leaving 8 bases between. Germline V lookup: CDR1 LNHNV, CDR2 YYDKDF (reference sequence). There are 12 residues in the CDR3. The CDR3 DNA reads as TGTGCCACCGGGGGATATAATGAAAAACTGTTTTTT. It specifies CATGGYNEKLFF.

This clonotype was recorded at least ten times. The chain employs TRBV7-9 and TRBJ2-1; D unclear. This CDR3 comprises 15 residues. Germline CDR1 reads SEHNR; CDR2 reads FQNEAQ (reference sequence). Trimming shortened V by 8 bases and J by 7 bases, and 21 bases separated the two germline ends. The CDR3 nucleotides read TGTGCCAGCCCTGGGTTCGGGCACTATTTGAATGAGCAGTTCTTC. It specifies CASPGFGHYLNEQFF.

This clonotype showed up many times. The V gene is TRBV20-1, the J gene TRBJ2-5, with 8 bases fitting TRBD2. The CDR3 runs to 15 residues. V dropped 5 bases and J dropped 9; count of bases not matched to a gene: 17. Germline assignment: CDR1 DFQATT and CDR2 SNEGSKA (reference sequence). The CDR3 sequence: CSASTGTRGQGAQYF. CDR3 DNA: TGCAGTGCTTCTACCGGGACTAGGGGCCAAGGTGCCCAGTACTTC.

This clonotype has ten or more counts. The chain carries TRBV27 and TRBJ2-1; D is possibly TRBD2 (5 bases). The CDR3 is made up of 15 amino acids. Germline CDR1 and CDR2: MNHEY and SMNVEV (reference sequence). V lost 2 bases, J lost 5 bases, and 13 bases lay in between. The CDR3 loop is CASSLLSSRNNEQFF. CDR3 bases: TGTGCCAGCAGTTTACTGTCTAGCCGTAACAATGAGCAGTTCTTC.

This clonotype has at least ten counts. The chain's CDR3 is CASSTGDGTQYF. The CDR3 DNA reads as TGTGCCAGCTCAACAGGGGATGGGACCCAGTACTTC. This chain connects TRBV18 to TRBJ2-5; TRBD1 agrees at 7 bases. Germline assignment: CDR1 KGHSH and CDR2 LQKENI. The CDR3 is 12 amino acids. V lost 5 bases to trimming and J lost 7 bases; unmatched junction nucleotides: 4.

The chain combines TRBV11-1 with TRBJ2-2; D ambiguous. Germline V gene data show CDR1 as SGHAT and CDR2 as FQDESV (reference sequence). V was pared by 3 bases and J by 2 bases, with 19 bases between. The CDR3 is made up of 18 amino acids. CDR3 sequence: CASSFIVVSGHNTGELFF. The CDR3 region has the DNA TGTGCCAGCAGCTTCATCGTCGTGTCAGGCCATAACACCGGGGAGCTGTTTTTT.

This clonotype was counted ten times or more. CDR3 nucleotide sequence: TGTGCCATCAGTGAGACGGTCAACTACGAGCAGTACTTC. As protein: CAISETVNYEQYF. The V and J genes are TRBV10-3 and TRBJ2-7; D is ambiguous. The CDR3 contains 13 residues. The V end lost 2 bases, the J end lost 3 bases, and 8 bases lay between the germline ends. Germline V gives CDR1 ENHRY, CDR2 SYGVKD.

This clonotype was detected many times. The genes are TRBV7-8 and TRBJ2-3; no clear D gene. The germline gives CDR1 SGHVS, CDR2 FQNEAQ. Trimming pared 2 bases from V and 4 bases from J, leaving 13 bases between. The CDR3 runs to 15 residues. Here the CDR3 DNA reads TGTGCCAGCAGCTTACGGCCGGAGTTGCCAGATACGCAGTATTTT. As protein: CASSLRPELPDTQYF.

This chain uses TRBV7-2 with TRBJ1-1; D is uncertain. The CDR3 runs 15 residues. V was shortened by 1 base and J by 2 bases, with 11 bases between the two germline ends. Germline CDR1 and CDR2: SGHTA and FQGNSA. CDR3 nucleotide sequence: TGTGCCAGCAGCTTAGGCAGGTGGGATAACACTGAAGCTTTCTTT. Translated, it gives CASSLGRWDNTEAFF.

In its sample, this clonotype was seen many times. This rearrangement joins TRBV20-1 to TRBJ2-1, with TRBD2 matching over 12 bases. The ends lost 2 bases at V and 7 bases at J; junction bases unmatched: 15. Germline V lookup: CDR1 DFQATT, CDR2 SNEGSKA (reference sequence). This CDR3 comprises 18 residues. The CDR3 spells CSARSPRLAGVGWNEQFF. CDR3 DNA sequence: TGCAGTGCTAGAAGTCCCCGACTAGCGGGAGTGGGTTGGAATGAGCAGTTCTTC.

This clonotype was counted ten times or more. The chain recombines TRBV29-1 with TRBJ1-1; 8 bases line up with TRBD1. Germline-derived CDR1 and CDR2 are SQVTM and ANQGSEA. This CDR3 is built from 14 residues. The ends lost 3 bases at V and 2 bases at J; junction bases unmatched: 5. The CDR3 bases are TGCAGCGTTGAGGGACAGGTGCAAAACACTGAAGCTTTCTTT. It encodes CSVEGQVQNTEAFF.

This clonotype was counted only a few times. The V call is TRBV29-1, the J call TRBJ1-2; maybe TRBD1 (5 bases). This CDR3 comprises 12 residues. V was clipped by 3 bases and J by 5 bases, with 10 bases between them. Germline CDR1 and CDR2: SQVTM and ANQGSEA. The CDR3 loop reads CSVDWGPYGYTF. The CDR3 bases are TGCAGCGTTGATTGGGGCCCATATGGCTACACCTTC.

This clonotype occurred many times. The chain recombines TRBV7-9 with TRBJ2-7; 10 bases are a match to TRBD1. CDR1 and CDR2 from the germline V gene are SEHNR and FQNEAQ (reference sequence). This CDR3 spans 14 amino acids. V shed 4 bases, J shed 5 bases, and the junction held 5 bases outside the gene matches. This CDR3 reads CASSSDRGFHEQYF. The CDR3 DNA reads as TGTGCCAGCAGCTCGGACAGGGGGTTCCACGAGCAGTACTTC.

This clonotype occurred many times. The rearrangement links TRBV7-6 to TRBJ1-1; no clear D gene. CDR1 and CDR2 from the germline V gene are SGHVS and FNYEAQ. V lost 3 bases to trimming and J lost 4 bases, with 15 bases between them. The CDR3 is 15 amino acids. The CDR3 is CASSFEEVMTTEAFF. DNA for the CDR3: TGTGCCAGCAGCTTCGAAGAGGTGATGACCACTGAAGCTTTCTTT.